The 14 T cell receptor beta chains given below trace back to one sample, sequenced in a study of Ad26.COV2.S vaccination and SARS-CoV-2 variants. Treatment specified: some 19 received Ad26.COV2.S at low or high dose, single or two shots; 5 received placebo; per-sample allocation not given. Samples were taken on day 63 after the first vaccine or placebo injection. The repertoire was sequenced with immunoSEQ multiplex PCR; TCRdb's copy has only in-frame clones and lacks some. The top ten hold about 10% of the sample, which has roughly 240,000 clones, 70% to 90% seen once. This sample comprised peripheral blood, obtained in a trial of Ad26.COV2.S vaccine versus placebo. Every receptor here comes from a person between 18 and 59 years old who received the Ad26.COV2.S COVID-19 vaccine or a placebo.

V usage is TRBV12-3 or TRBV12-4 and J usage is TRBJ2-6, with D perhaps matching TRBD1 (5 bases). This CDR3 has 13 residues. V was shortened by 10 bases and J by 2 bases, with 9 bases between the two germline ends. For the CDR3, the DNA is TGTGCCACACGGACAACTGGGGCCAACGTCCTGACTTTC. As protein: CATRTTGANVLTF.

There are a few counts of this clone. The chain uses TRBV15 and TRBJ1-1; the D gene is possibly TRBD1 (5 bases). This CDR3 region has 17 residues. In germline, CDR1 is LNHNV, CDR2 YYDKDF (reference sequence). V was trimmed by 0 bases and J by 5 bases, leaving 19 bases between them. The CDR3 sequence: CATSREPPGGGGTEAFF. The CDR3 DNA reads TGTGCCACCAGCAGAGAGCCCCCAGGCGGGGGTGGGACTGAAGCTTTCTTT.

The CDR3 nucleotides are TGTGCCAGCAGCCCCCGTACCGGGGAGCTGTTTTTT. It is translated as CASSPRTGELFF. V usage is TRBV7-6 and J usage is TRBJ2-2; D unresolved. The CDR3 is 12 residues long. V was trimmed by 5 bases and J by 5 bases, leaving 6 bases between them. Germline lookup yields CDR1 SGHVS and CDR2 FNYEAQ.

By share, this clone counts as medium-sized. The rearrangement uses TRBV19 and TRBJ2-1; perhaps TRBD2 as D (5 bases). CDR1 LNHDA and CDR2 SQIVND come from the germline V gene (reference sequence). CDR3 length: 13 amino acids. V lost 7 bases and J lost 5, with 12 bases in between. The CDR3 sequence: CASIGLAHNEQFF. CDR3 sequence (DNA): TGTGCCAGTATTGGACTTGCCCACAATGAGCAGTTCTTC.

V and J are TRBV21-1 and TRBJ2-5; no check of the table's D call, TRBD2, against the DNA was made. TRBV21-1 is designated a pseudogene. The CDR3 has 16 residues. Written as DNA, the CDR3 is TGTGCCAGCAGCATGGAGCGGAACCCCCCTCAAGAGACCCAGTACTTC. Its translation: CASSMERNPPQETQYF.

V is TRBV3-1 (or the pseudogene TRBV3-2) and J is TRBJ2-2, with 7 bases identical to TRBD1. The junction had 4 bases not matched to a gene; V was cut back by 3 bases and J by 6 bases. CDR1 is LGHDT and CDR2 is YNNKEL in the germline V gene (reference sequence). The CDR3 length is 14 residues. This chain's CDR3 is CASSHWDSSGELFF. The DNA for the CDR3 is TGTGCCAGCAGCCACTGGGACAGTTCCGGGGAGCTGTTTTTT.

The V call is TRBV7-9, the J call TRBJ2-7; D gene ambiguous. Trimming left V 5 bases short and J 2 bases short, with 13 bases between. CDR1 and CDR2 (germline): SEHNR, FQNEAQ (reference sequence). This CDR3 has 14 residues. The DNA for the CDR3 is TGTGCCAGCAGCCCTACGATTGGGACCTACGAGCAGTACTTC. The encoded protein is CASSPTIGTYEQYF.

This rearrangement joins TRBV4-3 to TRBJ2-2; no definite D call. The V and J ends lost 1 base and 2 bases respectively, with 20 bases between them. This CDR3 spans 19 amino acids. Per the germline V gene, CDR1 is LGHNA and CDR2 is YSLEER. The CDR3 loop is CASSQVRSRSPINTGELFF. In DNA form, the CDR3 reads TGCGCCAGCAGCCAAGTACGGAGCCGTTCCCCCATAAACACCGGGGAGCTGTTTTTT.

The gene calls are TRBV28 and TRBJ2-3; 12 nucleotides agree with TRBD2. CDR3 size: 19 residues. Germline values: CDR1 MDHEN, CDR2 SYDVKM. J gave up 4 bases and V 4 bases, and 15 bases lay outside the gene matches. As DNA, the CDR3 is TGTGCCAGCAGTTACTCCCTAGCGGGGGGGTGGGCCGGCTCAGATACGCAGTATTTT. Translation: CASSYSLAGGWAGSDTQYF.

This CDR3 reads CASSPGYEQYF. The DNA for the CDR3 is TGTGCCAGCAGCCCCGGCTACGAGCAGTACTTC. The chain carries TRBV3-1 (or the pseudogene TRBV3-2) and TRBJ2-7; D gene uncertain. Trimming left V 4 bases short and J 3 bases short, with 4 bases between. The CDR3 runs 11 residues. CDR1 LGHDT and CDR2 YNNKEL come from the germline V gene (reference sequence).

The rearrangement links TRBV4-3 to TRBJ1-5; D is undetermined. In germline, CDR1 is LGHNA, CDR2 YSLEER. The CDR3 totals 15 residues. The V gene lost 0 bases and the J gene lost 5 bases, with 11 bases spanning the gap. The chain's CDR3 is CASSQEWGNDQPQHF. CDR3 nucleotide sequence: TGCGCCAGCAGCCAAGAATGGGGAAACGATCAGCCCCAGCATTTT.

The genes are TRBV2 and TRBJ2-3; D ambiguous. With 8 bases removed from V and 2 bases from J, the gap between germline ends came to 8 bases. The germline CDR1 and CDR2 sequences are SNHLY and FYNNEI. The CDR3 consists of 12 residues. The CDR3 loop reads CASLDPTDTQYF. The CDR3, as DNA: TGTGCCAGCTTGGACCCCACAGATACGCAGTATTTT. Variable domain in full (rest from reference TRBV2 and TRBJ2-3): EPEVTQTPSHQVTQMGQEVILRCVPISNHLYFYWYRQILGQKVEFLVSFYNNEISEKSEIFDDQFSVERPDGSNFTLKIRSTKLEDSAMYFCASLDPTDTQYFGPGTRLTVL.

The CDR3 DNA sequence: TGTGCCAGTAGTATAATGGCCGGGTCAGTGAACACTGAAGCTTTCTTT. Translated, it gives CASSIMAGSVNTEAFF. This rearrangement joins TRBV19 to TRBJ1-1, with D uncertain. The CDR3 runs to 16 residues. V lost 2 bases to trimming and J lost 0 bases, with 13 bases between them. From germline, CDR1 is LNHDA and CDR2 SQIVND (reference sequence).

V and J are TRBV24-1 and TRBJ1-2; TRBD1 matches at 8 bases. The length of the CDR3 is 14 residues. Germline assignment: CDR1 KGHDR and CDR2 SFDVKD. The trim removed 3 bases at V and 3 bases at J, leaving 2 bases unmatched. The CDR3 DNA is TGTGCCACCAGTGATGAGGGACAGGACTATGGCTACACCTTC. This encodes CATSDEGQDYGYTF.